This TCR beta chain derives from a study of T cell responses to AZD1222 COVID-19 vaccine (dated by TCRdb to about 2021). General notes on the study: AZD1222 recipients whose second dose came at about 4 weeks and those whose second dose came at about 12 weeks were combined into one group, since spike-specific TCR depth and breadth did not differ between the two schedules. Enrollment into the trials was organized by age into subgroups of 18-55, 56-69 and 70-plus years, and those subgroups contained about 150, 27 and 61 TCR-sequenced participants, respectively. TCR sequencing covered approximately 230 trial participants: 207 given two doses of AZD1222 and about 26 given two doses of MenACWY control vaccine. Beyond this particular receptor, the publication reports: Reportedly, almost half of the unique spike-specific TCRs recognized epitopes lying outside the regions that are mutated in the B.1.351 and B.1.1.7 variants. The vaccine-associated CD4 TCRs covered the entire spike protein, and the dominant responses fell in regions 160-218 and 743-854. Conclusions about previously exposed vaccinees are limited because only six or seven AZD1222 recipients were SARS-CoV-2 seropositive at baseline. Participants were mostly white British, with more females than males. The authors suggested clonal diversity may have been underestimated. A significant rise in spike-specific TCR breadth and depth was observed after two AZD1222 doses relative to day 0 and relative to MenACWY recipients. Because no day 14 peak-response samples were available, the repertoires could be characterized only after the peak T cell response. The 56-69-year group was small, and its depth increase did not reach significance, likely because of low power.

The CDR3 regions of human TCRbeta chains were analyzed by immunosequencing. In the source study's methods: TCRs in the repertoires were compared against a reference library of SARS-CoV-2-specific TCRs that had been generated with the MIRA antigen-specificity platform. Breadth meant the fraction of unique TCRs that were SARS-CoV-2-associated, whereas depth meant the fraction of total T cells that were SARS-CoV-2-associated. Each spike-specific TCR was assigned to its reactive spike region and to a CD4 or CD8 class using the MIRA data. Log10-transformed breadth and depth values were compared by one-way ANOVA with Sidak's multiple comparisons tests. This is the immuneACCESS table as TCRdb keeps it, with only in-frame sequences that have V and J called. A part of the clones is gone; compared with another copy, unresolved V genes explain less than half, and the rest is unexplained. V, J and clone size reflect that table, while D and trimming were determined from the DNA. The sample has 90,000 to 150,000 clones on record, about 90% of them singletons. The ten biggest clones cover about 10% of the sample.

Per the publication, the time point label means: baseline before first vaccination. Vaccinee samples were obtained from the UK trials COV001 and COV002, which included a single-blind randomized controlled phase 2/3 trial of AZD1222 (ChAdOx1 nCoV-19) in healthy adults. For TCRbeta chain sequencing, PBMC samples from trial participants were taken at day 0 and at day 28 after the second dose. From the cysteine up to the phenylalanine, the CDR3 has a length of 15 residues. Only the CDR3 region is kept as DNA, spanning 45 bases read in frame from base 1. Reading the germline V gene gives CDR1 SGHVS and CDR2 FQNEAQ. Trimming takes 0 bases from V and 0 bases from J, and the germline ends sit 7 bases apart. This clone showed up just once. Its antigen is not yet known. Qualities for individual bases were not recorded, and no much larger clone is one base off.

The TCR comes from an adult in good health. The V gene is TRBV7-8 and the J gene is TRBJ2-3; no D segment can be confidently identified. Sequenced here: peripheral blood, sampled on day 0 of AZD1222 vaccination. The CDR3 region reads CASSLAATSTDTQYF. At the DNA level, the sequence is TGTGCCAGCAGCTTAGCGGCGACTAGCACAGATACGCAGTATTTT.